This is a list of T cell receptor beta chains from one sample in a study of molecular identifiers for immune sequencing clone quantification. MiXCR, run by TCRdb on the PCR reads, gives a single entry per CDR3 protein. The sample consists of about half a million distinct CDR3 sequences, about 22% of them appearing once. Sequences were obtained from naive CD8+ T cells from blood, with Jurkat cell RNA spiked in. These receptors were collected from a human donor in good health. Some libraries in this study had Jurkat cell RNA spiked in. Both conserved end residues are part of each CDR3. D genes are given only for firm matches. Size values are once, few and many counts, or a class for expanded clones, and some rows have none.

V	J	D	size	DNA	CDR3
TRBV29-1	TRBJ2-5	NA	once	TGCAGCGTACCCGGCTACCGAAGTTACCAAGAGACCCAGTACTTC	CSVPGYRSYQETQYF
TRBV15	TRBJ2-7	NA	many	TGTGCCACCAGCACCACTACTACAGGGTCCGCCTACGAGCAGTACTTC	CATSTTTTGSAYEQYF
TRBV20-1	TRBJ2-7	NA	few	TGCAGTGCTAGGTCTAGCGAGTCCTACGAGCAGTACTTC	CSARSSESYEQYF
TRBV12-3/TRBV12-4	TRBJ2-2	NA	NA	TGTGCCAGCAGGACAATTTTCGCCGGGGAGCTGTTTTTT	CASRTIFAGELFF
TRBV4-1	TRBJ1-1	TRBD1	many	TGCGCCAGCAGCCAAACAGGGGGTAGGACTGAAGCTTTCTTT	CASSQTGGRTEAFF
TRBV13	TRBJ2-2	NA	NA	TGTGCCAGCAGCTTACGGGTAACCGGGGAGCTGTTTTTT	CASSLRVTGELFF
TRBV4-3	TRBJ1-3	NA	many	TGCGCCAGCAGCCAAGATCGAGTGAACAGGCTATCTGGAAACACCATATATTTT	CASSQDRVNRLSGNTIYF
TRBV19	TRBJ2-3	TRBD2	NA	TGTGCCAGTAGTTGGAGCGGGAGGGCAGTTATGCAGTATTTT	CASSWSGRAVMQYF
TRBV27	TRBJ2-7	TRBD1	NA	TGTGCCAGCAGTCTCCTAACTCACACAGGGGCCCACGAGCAGTACTTC	CASSLLTHTGAHEQYF
TRBV12-3/TRBV12-4	TRBJ2-3	TRBD2	NA	TGTGCCAGCAGTTCCCTAGCGGGGGGGTGGGTCACAGATACGCAGTATTTT	CASSSLAGGWVTDTQYF
TRBV4-3	TRBJ2-7	TRBD2	many	TGCGCCAGCAGCCATGGGTGGAGGGGAGGGTACGAGCAGTACTTC	CASSHGWRGGYEQYF
TRBV7-6	TRBJ2-2	NA	NA	TGTGCCAGCAGCTCTTCGGTGGAGGGGAACACCGGGGAGCTGTTTTTT	CASSSSVEGNTGELFF
TRBV27	TRBJ2-4	NA	NA	TGTGCCAGCAGTTTATCGTATACGCCTAGGACGGTACTAGCCAAAAACATTCAGTACTTC	CASSLSYTPRTVLAKNIQYF
TRBV4-2	TRBJ2-6	TRBD1	NA	TGTGCCAGCAGCCAGCCCGGCGGGACAGGGGTCTCTGGGGCCAACGTCCTGACTTTC	CASSQPGGTGVSGANVLTF
TRBV3-1	TRBJ1-1	NA	many	TGTGCCAGCAGCCAAGATCTCTATGGACAGCCGAACACTGAAGCTTTCTTT	CASSQDLYGQPNTEAFF
TRBV7-9	TRBJ1-3	NA	few	TGTGCCAGCAGCTTAGAGGGTTCTGGAAACACCATATATTTT	CASSLEGSGNTIYF
TRBV4-3	TRBJ2-1	TRBD1	NA	TGCGCCAGCAGCCAAGTGTTTATTGGACAGGGCTACAATGAGCAGTTCTTC	CASSQVFIGQGYNEQFF
TRBV2	TRBJ1-5	NA	NA	TGTGCCAGCAGTGAATGGGGCGGAGGGTATAGCAATCAGCCCCAGCATTTT	CASSEWGGGYSNQPQHF
TRBV30	TRBJ1-1	NA	few	TGTGCCTGGAGTGTTTCCAGGCCCCTGAACACTGAAGCTTTCTTT	CAWSVSRPLNTEAFF
TRBV19	TRBJ1-1	TRBD1	NA	TGTGCCAGTAAACCGATGGGACAGGCGAACACTGAAGCTTTCTTT	CASKPMGQANTEAFF
TRBV20-1	TRBJ2-7	NA	many	TGCAGTGCTAGAGTGGACAGTCCCTACTACGAGCAGTACTTC	CSARVDSPYYEQYF
TRBV13	TRBJ2-7	NA	many	TGTGCCAGCAGCCCACCGGGTAGCGGCTACGAGCAGTACTTC	CASSPPGSGYEQYF
TRBV27	TRBJ1-5	NA	many	TGTGCCAGCAGTTTATTGGGGGAGGCCAATCAGCCCCAGCATTTT	CASSLLGEANQPQHF